This TCR beta chain was sequenced in a study of molecular identifiers for immune sequencing clone quantification. TCRdb passed the PCR reads through MiXCR, listing each CDR3 protein once. This sample has nearly 55,000 distinct CDR3 sequences, with roughly a third found just once. With regard to this clonotype: The conserved phenylalanine or tryptophan is not found at the CDR3 terminus, so this likely reflects a read error.

V was trimmed by 3 bases and J by 4 bases, leaving 18 bases between them. CDR1 is DFQATT and CDR2 is SNEGSKA in the germline V gene (reference sequence). CDR3 length equals 16 residues. The chain combines TRBV20-1 with TRBJ2-2, with D perhaps TRBD1 or TRBD2 (6 bases each). The sequence came from a human donor in good health. Some libraries in this study had Jurkat cell RNA spiked in. The specimen sequenced was naive CD8+ T cells from blood, with Jurkat cell RNA spiked in. Subset given: FACS-sorted CD8+CD4-CCR7+CD45RA+ naive T cells. CDR3 amino acids: CSASLQGRGVTGELFI. The CDR3 DNA follows: TGCAGTGCTAGCCTGCAGGGGCGGGGCGTCACCGGGGAGCTGTTTATT.